The count of the clone carrying this TCR beta chain is one. The data are from a study of preoperative IRX-2 immunotherapy in early breast cancer. Treatment noted: preoperative locoregional IRX-2 cytokine immunotherapy. This phase Ib study tested locoregional IRX-2 cytokine immunotherapy given before surgery. Germline V gene lookup returns CDR1 SGHNT and CDR2 YENEEA. This CDR3 contains 15 residues. After removal of 5 bases from V and 9 bases from J, the junction contained 12 bases not matched to a gene. Measured with immunoSEQ multiplex PCR; TCRdb has only the in-frame clones, and not every one. The sample holds approximately 30,000 clones, 89% seen once.

The source of this sequence is a human donor with breast cancer. The sample consisted of tumor tissue, taken after IRX-2 immunotherapy. The chain uses TRBV11-3 and TRBJ2-1; 8 nucleotides line up with TRBD2. DNA of the CDR3: TGTGCCAGCAGCCAAATGCCCAGCGGGGGAGGTGAGCAGTTCTTC. This translates into CASSQMPSGGGEQFF.